The 29 T cell receptor beta chains listed next were all sequenced from one sample in a study of T cell repertoires in aging, cancer and after chemotherapy. Amplification of TCR beta used genomic DNA extracted from peripheral blood. Multiplex touch-down PCR with TRB-A/B primers amplified rearranged V-D-J TRB sequences. A single record per CDR3 protein comes from TCRdb applying MiXCR to the multiplex PCR reads. The sample contains approximately 6,400 distinct CDR3 sequences, under 30% of which appear only once. The specimen was blood. The receptors come from a human donor in good health.

By sample fraction, this clonotype is medium-sized. The chain recombines TRBV5-5 with TRBJ1-1; TRBD1 is a possible D gene (6 bases). The CDR3 loop spans 14 amino acids. Germline-derived CDR1 and CDR2 are SGHKS and YYEKEE (reference sequence). Trimming took 4 bases from V and 5 from J, leaving 15 bases between them. CDR3 in amino acids: CASSAPTGTTEAFF. CDR3 DNA sequence: TGTGCCAGCAGCGCGCCGACAGGAACAACTGAAGCTTTCTTT.

Sample share makes this clonotype medium-sized. The chain couples TRBV20-1 to TRBJ2-7; D remains ambiguous. Per the germline V gene, CDR1 is DFQATT and CDR2 is SNEGSKA (reference sequence). The length of the CDR3 is 14 residues. Trimming removed 1 base at V and 0 bases at J, with 10 bases between. CDR3 DNA: TGCAGTGCTAGAGGAGGCCGGAGCTCCTACGAGCAGTACGTC. Its protein is CSARGGRSSYEQYV.

This clonotype is classed as medium-sized. The gene calls are TRBV27 and TRBJ2-6; D unclear. There are 15 residues in the CDR3. The V end lost 6 bases, the J end lost 1 base, and 10 bases lay between the germline ends. From germline, CDR1 is MNHEY and CDR2 SMNVEV (reference sequence). The CDR3 region has the DNA TGTGCCAGCAGCGCCAGTCGGTCTGGGGCCAACGTCCTGACTTTC. It codes for CASSASRSGANVLTF.

This rearrangement joins TRBV2 to TRBJ2-1, with 11 bases lining up with TRBD2. The germline gives CDR1 SNHLY, CDR2 FYNNEI. The CDR3 totals 17 residues. V shed 2 bases and J 12 bases; nucleotides not matched to a gene: 15. The CDR3 reads CASSEHWAGLAAWGQFF. CDR3 DNA sequence: TGTGCCAGCAGTGAACATTGGGCGGGACTAGCGGCTTGGGGGCAGTTCTTC.

By share, this clonotype counts as medium-sized. The chain carries TRBV6-4 and TRBJ2-6; D remains ambiguous. In germline, CDR1 is MRHNA, CDR2 SNTAGT. V gave up 2 bases and J gave up 2 bases, with 7 bases separating them. The CDR3 is 15 residues long. In DNA form, the CDR3 reads TGTGCCAGCAGTGACGGCCTGCCTGGGGCCAACGTCCTGACTTTC. Its translation: CASSDGLPGANVLTF.

Relative to its sample, this clonotype is medium-sized. This rearrangement joins TRBV11-2 to TRBJ2-7; D might be TRBD1 or TRBD2, each matching 6 bases. Per the germline V gene, CDR1 is SGHAT and CDR2 is FQNNGV. This CDR3 spans 13 amino acids. V was pared by 5 bases and J by 2 bases, with 10 bases between. CDR3 amino acids: CASSKGGTYEQYF. The CDR3 DNA is TGTGCCAGCAGCAAAGGGGGGACCTACGAGCAGTACTTC.

This clonotype was counted at least ten times. The V call is TRBV6-5, the J call TRBJ2-1, with D perhaps matching TRBD2 (5 bases). The CDR3 consists of 12 residues. CDR1 and CDR2 (germline): MNHEY, SVGAGI. Trimming shortened V by 4 bases and J by 9 bases, and 10 bases separated the two germline ends. The CDR3 sequence is CASSFLAGEQFF. The CDR3 region has the DNA TGTGCCAGCAGTTTTTTGGCGGGTGAGCAGTTCTTC.

By sample fraction, this clonotype is medium-sized. The V call is TRBV6-1, the J call TRBJ2-5; no reliable D call. The germline V gene encodes CDR1 MNHNS and CDR2 SASEGT. The CDR3 extends over 14 amino acids. Trimming stripped 1 base from V and 1 base from J, with 7 bases between. CDR3 in amino acids: CASSEGLVQETQYF. As DNA, the CDR3 is TGTGCCAGCAGTGAAGGTCTAGTCCAAGAGACCCAGTACTTC.

This clonotype is medium-sized by share. The chain is built from TRBV10-3 and TRBJ1-2; 8 bases are a match to TRBD1. Trimming cost V 2 bases and J 6 bases; bases outside gene matches: 5. Germline lookup yields CDR1 ENHRY and CDR2 SYGVKD. The CDR3 covers 14 residues. CDR3 amino acids: CAISEGQGLDGYTF. DNA for the CDR3: TGTGCCATCAGTGAGGGACAGGGCTTAGATGGCTACACCTTC.

By frequency in the sample, this clonotype is medium-sized. This chain joins TRBV6-6 and TRBJ2-7; the D gene is possibly TRBD1 (6 bases). Between the trimmed V and J ends, which lost 4 bases and 4 bases, there was a span of 14 bases. CDR3 length: 14 amino acids. Germline loops: CDR1 MNHNY, CDR2 SVGAGI (reference sequence). The CDR3 region is CASSSPGQGYEQYV. The CDR3 DNA reads TGTGCCAGCAGTTCGCCGGGACAAGGTTACGAGCAGTACGTC.

There are a few counts of this clonotype. CDR3 loop: CASSLAATTPYNEQFF. The DNA for the CDR3 is TGTGCCAGCAGCTTGGCCGCCACAACCCCCTACAATGAGCAGTTCTTC. The rearrangement links TRBV11-3 to TRBJ2-1; D remains unclear. Germline-derived CDR1 and CDR2 are SGHNT and YENEEA. Trimming removed 3 bases at V and 2 bases at J, with 14 bases between. This CDR3 is built from 16 residues.

In the case of this clonotype: A much larger clone lies a single base off, so this may be a read error. Lacking the conserved final phenylalanine or tryptophan, this CDR3 likely reflects a read error. This rearrangement joins TRBV30 to TRBJ2-1, with D possibly being TRBD1 or TRBD2 (6 bases each). From germline, CDR1 is GTSNPN and CDR2 SVGIG (reference sequence). With 3 bases removed from V and 10 bases from J, the gap between germline ends came to 13 bases. The CDR3 sequence is 12 residues long. CDR3 loop: CAWSAGQLEQFL. CDR3 coding DNA: TGTGCCTGGAGCGCGGGACAACTAGAGCAGTTCTTA.

By share of the sample, this clonotype is medium-sized (0.01 to 0.1%). The chain uses TRBV27 and TRBJ2-5, with D unresolved. V lost 2 bases and J lost 5, with 9 bases in between. The germline gives CDR1 MNHEY, CDR2 SMNVEV (reference sequence). The CDR3 contains 13 residues. The CDR3 loop is CASSLVGRETQYF. The CDR3 DNA reads as TGTGCCAGCAGTTTAGTAGGAAGGGAGACCCAGTACTTC.

About this clonotype itself: Possible read error: a much larger clone is one base away. The V gene is TRBV6-5, the J gene TRBJ2-3, with D unresolved. The CDR3 length is 11 residues. The germline V gene encodes CDR1 MNHEY and CDR2 SVGAGI. DNA of the CDR3: TGTGCCACTGAAAGCACAGATAAGCAGTATTTT. Translation: CATESTDKQYF.

This rearrangement joins TRBV6-5 to TRBJ1-2; 11 bases align to TRBD1. The germline gives CDR1 MNHEY, CDR2 SVGAGI. With 7 bases clipped from V and 4 bases from J, the junction kept 8 bases outside the gene matches. The CDR3 runs 15 residues. The CDR3 DNA sequence: TGTGCCAGCATTCAACCGGGACAGGGGGGCTATGGCTACACCTTC. It encodes CASIQPGQGGYGYTF.

The J gene is TRBJ1-2, the V gene TRBV5-1; 8 bases fit TRBD1. Germline loops: CDR1 SGHRS, CDR2 YFSETQ. V gave up 3 bases and J gave up 2 bases; unmatched junction bases: 6. This CDR3 region has 15 residues. Here the CDR3 DNA reads TGCGCCAGCAGCTCCTTCGGGACAGGAAACTATGGCTACACCTTC. It is translated as CASSSFGTGNYGYTF.

This clonotype was observed a single time. The V call is TRBV6-6, the J call TRBJ2-7, with 9 bases fitting TRBD1. The CDR3 is 13 residues long. Germline assignment: CDR1 MNHNY and CDR2 SVGAGI (reference sequence). The J segment lost 0 bases and the V segment lost 10 bases, leaving 4 bases of the junction unmatched. DNA for the CDR3: TGTGCCACCGGACAGGGGAGCTCCTACGAGCAGTACTTC. Protein: CATGQGSSYEQYF.

J is TRBJ2-1 and V is TRBV20-1; 11 nucleotides match TRBD2. CDR3 length: 15 residues. J lost 9 bases, V lost 2 bases, and 9 bases had no gene match. The germline CDR1 and CDR2 sequences are DFQATT and SNEGSKA (reference sequence). For the CDR3, the DNA is TGCAGTGCTAGACGGGGGACTAGCGGAGGGGGTGAGCAGTTCTTC. The encoded protein is CSARRGTSGGGEQFF.

Sample share makes this clonotype medium-sized. J is TRBJ1-2 and V is TRBV20-1, with 11 bases lining up with TRBD1. In germline, CDR1 is DFQATT, CDR2 SNEGSKA (reference sequence). The trim removed 5 bases at V and 8 bases at J, leaving 10 bases unmatched. CDR3 length: 14 residues. Here the CDR3 reads CSASPGQGGEGYTF. The CDR3 nucleotides read TGCAGTGCTTCACCGGGACAGGGGGGAGAAGGCTACACCTTC.

This clonotype was found a few times. The V call is TRBV5-6, the J call TRBJ2-3; D gene ambiguous. Deletions cut 2 bases from V and 5 bases from J, with 6 bases between. The CDR3 has 12 residues. Germline values: CDR1 SGHDT, CDR2 YYEEEE. The CDR3 loop is CASSLGLDTQYF. CDR3 coding DNA: TGTGCCAGCAGCTTAGGTTTAGATACGCAGTATTTT.

Judged by abundance, this clonotype is medium-sized (0.01 to 0.1%). V is TRBV27 and J is TRBJ1-1, with 7 bases lining up with TRBD1. Per germline, CDR1 MNHEY and CDR2 SMNVEV (reference sequence). The CDR3 contains 13 residues. Germline trimming cut 5 bases from V and 7 bases from J; bases unmatched to any gene: 7. The CDR3 loop is CASSGWTGVEAFF. The CDR3 DNA reads as TGTGCCAGCAGTGGCTGGACAGGAGTTGAAGCTTTCTTT.

Relative to its sample, this clonotype is medium-sized. This chain connects TRBV20-1 to TRBJ2-5, with D possibly being TRBD1 (5 bases). This CDR3 comprises 15 residues. V was shortened by 0 bases and J by 5 bases, with 16 bases between the two germline ends. Germline values: CDR1 DFQATT, CDR2 SNEGSKA (reference sequence). CDR3 DNA: TGCAGTGCTAGAGATCGTCAGGGAATAGGGGAGACCCAGTACTTC. The encoded protein is CSARDRQGIGETQYF.

By sample share, this clonotype is medium-sized. The chain couples TRBV7-9 to TRBJ2-7; TRBD1 matches at 7 bases. V gave up 6 bases and J gave up 2 bases; unmatched junction bases: 10. The CDR3 runs to 15 residues. Germline values: CDR1 SEHNR, CDR2 FQNEAQ (reference sequence). CDR3 in DNA: TGTGCCAGCAGTCATGCGACAGGGAAGCCCTACGAGCAGTACTTC. This codes for CASSHATGKPYEQYF.

A note on this clonotype: This may stem from a read error, because a much larger clone lies one nucleotide away. V usage is TRBV24-1 and J usage is TRBJ2-3; 8 bases are a match to TRBD1. Per the germline V gene, CDR1 is KGHDR and CDR2 is SFDVKD. This CDR3 spans 14 amino acids. J gave up 2 bases and V 10 bases, and 7 bases lay outside the gene matches. The DNA for the CDR3 is TGTGCCACTAACGGACAGGGCGTCACAGATACGCAGTATTTT. Protein: CATNGQGVTDTQYF.

This clonotype is labeled large. V gene TRBV29-1 combines with J gene TRBJ1-2; D is undetermined. The CDR3 runs to 13 residues. Trimming pared 7 bases from V and 0 bases from J, leaving 12 bases between. Per germline, CDR1 SQVTM and CDR2 ANQGSEA. CDR3 amino acids: CSALEGANYGYTF. The CDR3 nucleotides are TGCAGCGCCTTGGAGGGAGCTAACTATGGCTACACCTTC.

This clonotype turned up a few times. In DNA form, the CDR3 reads TGCAGTGCCGCGGCAGGGGGATTGGAGACCCAGTACTTC. Its protein is CSAAAGGLETQYF. The rearrangement links TRBV20-1 to TRBJ2-5; the match to TRBD1 covers 7 bases. CDR3 length: 13 amino acids. The trim removed 6 bases at V and 5 bases at J, leaving 9 bases unmatched. Germline V gives CDR1 DFQATT, CDR2 SNEGSKA (reference sequence).

This clonotype has only a few counts. The chain uses TRBV20-1 and TRBJ2-5; 10 bases align to TRBD1. Looked up from germline, CDR1 is DFQATT and CDR2 is SNEGSKA (reference sequence). The CDR3 length is 13 residues. Losses at the gene ends were 6 bases for V and 3 bases for J; bases not matched to a gene: 4. Written as DNA, the CDR3 is TGCAGTGCCCCGGGGACAGGGGAAGAGACCCAGTACTTC. Its translation is CSAPGTGEETQYF.

This clonotype was seen only a few times. This chain links TRBV28 with TRBJ1-5; D is unresolved. V dropped 5 bases and J dropped 7 bases, with 18 bases sitting between them. Germline V gene lookup returns CDR1 MDHEN and CDR2 SYDVKM. The CDR3 is 15 amino acids. This CDR3 reads CASSPLDGERQPQHF. CDR3 in DNA: TGTGCCAGCAGTCCCTTAGACGGGGAGCGACAGCCCCAGCATTTT.

By share, this clonotype counts as medium-sized. The rearrangement joins TRBV6-6 to TRBJ2-1; D is perhaps TRBD1 or TRBD2 (5 bases each). This CDR3 spans 10 amino acids. Germline-derived CDR1 and CDR2 are MNHNY and SVGAGI (reference sequence). Trimming stripped 8 bases from V and 9 bases from J, with 8 bases between. This CDR3 is CASSGGEQFF. DNA for the CDR3: TGTGCCAGCTCTGGGGGTGAGCAGTTCTTC.